Listed here are 19 T cell receptor beta chains from one sample, sequenced in a study of T-cell memory formation after mild COVID-19. One entry per CDR3 protein, called by TCRdb with MiXCR from the 5' RACE reads. Of fewer than 140,000 distinct CDR3 sequences listed, over 15% are singletons. Sequencing was performed on PBMCs or a T cell subset sorted from them (not recorded which). Receptors were obtained from an adult woman who had mild COVID-19 (a few samples of this study predate the infection). Cell type and time point are not known.

This clonotype occurred a few times. The chain employs TRBV4-3 and TRBJ2-1; 11 positions agree with TRBD2. The CDR3 extends over 19 amino acids. Germline CDR1 LGHNA, CDR2 YSLEER. The trim removed 0 bases at V and 1 base at J, leaving 8 bases unmatched. CDR3: CASSQEQLAGVVSYNEQFF. CDR3 in DNA: TGCGCCAGCAGCCAAGAGCAACTAGCGGGAGTAGTATCCTACAATGAGCAGTTCTTC.

The table lists this clonotype with a few counts. The gene calls are TRBV30 and TRBJ2-7; D ambiguous. Between the trimmed V and J ends, which lost 4 bases and 3 bases, there was a span of 13 bases. Looked up from germline, CDR1 is GTSNPN and CDR2 is SVGIG (reference sequence). CDR3 size: 13 residues. The CDR3 nucleotides are TGTGCCTGGAATGTAGGAGCCCACTACGAGCAGTACTTC. Translating gives CAWNVGAHYEQYF.

The V and J genes are TRBV5-1 and TRBJ2-7, with 9 bases aligning to TRBD1. CDR1 is SGHRS, CDR2 YFSETQ, per germline. V was pared by 4 bases and J by 1 base, with 6 bases of the junction left unmatched. The CDR3 contains 15 residues. CDR3: CASSPPGTGSYEQYF. As DNA, the CDR3 is TGCGCCAGCAGCCCTCCCGGGACAGGGTCCTACGAGCAGTACTTC.

The table lists this clonotype with a few counts. This rearrangement joins TRBV29-1 to TRBJ2-7; D remains unclear. Germline lookup yields CDR1 SQVTM and CDR2 ANQGSEA. V lost 4 bases and J 0 bases, leaving 13 bases between the germline ends. The CDR3 is 14 residues long. This CDR3 is CSVVLRPTSYEQYF. The CDR3 DNA sequence: TGCAGCGTTGTACTCAGGCCAACCTCCTACGAGCAGTACTTC.

This clonotype was observed once. This chain uses TRBV11-2 with TRBJ2-7; D uncertain. CDR3 length: 13 residues. The ends were cut back, 5 bases at V and 2 bases at J, with 10 bases in the middle. From germline, CDR1 is SGHAT and CDR2 FQNNGV. The CDR3 protein is CASSPRATYEQYF. The CDR3 DNA follows: TGTGCCAGCAGCCCCCGGGCGACCTACGAGCAGTACTTC.

The chain combines TRBV7-6 with TRBJ2-1, with TRBD1 identical over 8 bases. CDR1 and CDR2 (germline): SGHVS, FNYEAQ. V gave up 6 bases and J gave up 4 bases; unmatched junction bases: 5. The CDR3 sequence is 14 residues long. This chain's CDR3 is CASSDRGLYNEQFF. The CDR3 region has the DNA TGTGCCAGCAGTGACAGGGGCCTTTACAATGAGCAGTTCTTC.

The sample holds many counts of this clonotype. V and J are TRBV7-9 and TRBJ1-2; possible D gene TRBD1, 6 bases. Germline CDR1 is SEHNR and CDR2 is FQNEAQ (reference sequence). The CDR3 is 16 amino acids. Trimming took off 5 bases at V and 8 bases at J, with 24 bases between the two ends. This CDR3 reads CASSPAGGPSGHGYTF. In nucleotides, the CDR3 is TGTGCCAGCAGCCCGGCGGGGGGCCCTTCCGGACACGGCTACACCTTC.

This clonotype was recorded a few times. The chain carries TRBV19 and TRBJ2-3, with D tentatively TRBD1 (5 bases). This CDR3 spans 15 amino acids. V dropped 1 base and J dropped 2 bases, with 10 bases sitting between them. Germline-derived CDR1 and CDR2 are LNHDA and SQIVND (reference sequence). The CDR3 loop reads CASSIVWTNTDTQYF. The CDR3 DNA sequence: TGTGCCAGTAGTATAGTGTGGACAAACACAGATACGCAGTATTTT. Filled out from reference TRBV19 and TRBJ2-3, the complete variable domain reads DGGITQSPKYLFRKEGQNVTLSCEQNLNHDAMYWYRQDPGQGLRLIYYSQIVNDFQKGDIAEGYSVSREKKESFPLTVTSAQKNPTAFYLCASSIVWTNTDTQYFGPGTRLTVL.

This clonotype was recorded many times. The chain links TRBV12-3 or TRBV12-4 to TRBJ2-1; no firm D call. Trimming left V 1 base short and J 3 bases short, with 4 bases between. The CDR3 spans 13 residues. The CDR3 nucleotides are TGTGCCAGCAGTTTAGTCGGCTACAATGAGCAGTTCTTC. Protein sequence: CASSLVGYNEQFF.

The genes are TRBV15 and TRBJ1-1; D might be TRBD1 (6 bases). V lost 0 bases, J lost 10 bases, and 12 bases lay in between. The CDR3 loop spans 13 amino acids. Germline CDR1 and CDR2: LNHNV and YYDKDF (reference sequence). The CDR3 DNA is TGTGCCACCAGCAGAGAAGGGGGGACTAGAGCTTTCTTT. This encodes CATSREGGTRAFF.

This CDR3 reads CSVETGQAYEQYF. CDR3 DNA sequence: TGCAGCGTTGAAACGGGACAGGCGTACGAGCAGTACTTC. The chain has TRBV29-1 and TRBJ2-7; 8 bases fit TRBD1. The V and J ends lost 2 bases and 4 bases, in that order; junction bases with no gene match: 4. CDR3 length: 13 amino acids. The germline V gene encodes CDR1 SQVTM and CDR2 ANQGSEA.

A few counts support this clonotype. The chain couples TRBV29-1 to TRBJ2-2; 11 nucleotides match TRBD2. The J segment lost 6 bases and the V segment lost 7 bases, leaving 7 bases of the junction unmatched. This CDR3 comprises 14 residues. Germline loops: CDR1 SQVTM, CDR2 ANQGSEA. CDR3 sequence reads: CSALAGGPAGELFF. CDR3 DNA sequence: TGCAGCGCCTTAGCGGGAGGGCCGGCCGGGGAGCTGTTTTTT.

This clonotype has just a few counts. V gene TRBV20-1 combines with J gene TRBJ2-7; 10 bases line up with TRBD2. Trimming cost V 1 base and J 6 bases; bases outside gene matches: 18. The CDR3 is 18 amino acids. CDR1 and CDR2 (germline): DFQATT, SNEGSKA (reference sequence). This CDR3 is CSARAGLAGESRGGEQYF. CDR3 in DNA: TGCAGTGCTAGAGCAGGCCTAGCGGGAGAATCTAGAGGGGGCGAGCAGTACTTC.

This clonotype was counted between two and nine times. V gene TRBV14 combines with J gene TRBJ1-2; D gene uncertain. Germline V CDR1 and CDR2: SGHDN, FVKESK. The CDR3 contains 13 residues. V was clipped by 1 base and J by 3 bases, with 6 bases between them. The CDR3 bases are TGTGCCAGCAGCCAAGGGGTGTACTATGGCTACACCTTC. It translates to CASSQGVYYGYTF.

This chain links TRBV4-1 with TRBJ2-5; a weak D match, TRBD2 (6 bases). The V gene's germline CDR1 is MGHRA and CDR2 YSYEKL. The CDR3 runs 17 residues. Trimming pared 2 bases from V and 0 bases from J, leaving 16 bases between. CDR3 residues: CASSQQRDLSYQETQYF. CDR3 DNA: TGCGCCAGCAGCCAACAACGGGACTTGTCGTACCAAGAGACCCAGTACTTC.

This clonotype came up a few times. The CDR3 reads CAISDSYNEQFF. The CDR3 bases are TGTGCCATCAGTGACAGTTACAATGAGCAGTTCTTC. V is TRBV10-3 and J is TRBJ2-1; D is uncertain. CDR1 is ENHRY, CDR2 SYGVKD, per germline. This CDR3 is 12 amino acids long. The V and J ends lost 3 bases and 4 bases respectively, with 4 bases between them.

This clonotype was seen a few times. The chain couples TRBV6-5 to TRBJ2-5, with TRBD2 matching 8 bases. This CDR3 is built from 15 residues. Trimming at V came to 6 bases and at J to 5 bases, leaving 11 bases not matched to a gene. Germline lookup yields CDR1 MNHEY and CDR2 SVGAGI. The chain's CDR3 is CASSRGAGGPETQYF. The CDR3 DNA is TGTGCCAGCAGCCGGGGGGCGGGGGGCCCGGAGACCCAGTACTTC.

The V gene is TRBV12-3 or TRBV12-4, the J gene TRBJ1-1; unclear D gene. The CDR3 contains 13 residues. V lost 3 bases, J lost 6 bases, and 11 bases lay in between. The CDR3 DNA sequence: TGTGCCAGCAGTTTGACCCTCGAGCCTGAAGCTTTCTTT. Amino acids: CASSLTLEPEAFF.

This clonotype was detected only a few times. This chain links TRBV6-5 with TRBJ2-7; D unresolved. This CDR3 has 16 residues. In germline, CDR1 is MNHEY, CDR2 SVGAGI. Trimming removed 0 bases at V and 2 bases at J, with 14 bases between. As DNA, the CDR3 is TGTGCCAGCAGTTACTCGTCGGTCAGTGTAACCTACGAGCAGTACTTC. Protein: CASSYSSVSVTYEQYF.